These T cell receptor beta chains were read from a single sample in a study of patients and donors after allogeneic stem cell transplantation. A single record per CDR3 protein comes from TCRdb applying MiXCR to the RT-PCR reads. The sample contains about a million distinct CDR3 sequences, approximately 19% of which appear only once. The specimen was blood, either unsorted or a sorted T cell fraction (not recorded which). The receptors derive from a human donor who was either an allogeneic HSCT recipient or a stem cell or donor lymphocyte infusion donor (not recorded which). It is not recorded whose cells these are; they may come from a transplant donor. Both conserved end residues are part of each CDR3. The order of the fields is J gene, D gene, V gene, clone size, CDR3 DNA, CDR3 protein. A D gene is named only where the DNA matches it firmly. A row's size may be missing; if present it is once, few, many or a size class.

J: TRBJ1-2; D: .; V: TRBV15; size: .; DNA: TGTGCCACCAGCAGAGTACTGGAGAGAACAGAAGTCTATGGCTACACCTTC; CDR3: CATSRVLERTEVYGYTF
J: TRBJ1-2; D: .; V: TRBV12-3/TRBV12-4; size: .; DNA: TGTGCCAGCAGTCCACGGGACGGGCGTGAGGGCTACACCTTC; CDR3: CASSPRDGREGYTF
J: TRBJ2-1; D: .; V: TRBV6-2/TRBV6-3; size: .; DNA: TGTGCCAGCAGTTACGGTTCGGCGGTAAATGAGCAGTTCTTC; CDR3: CASSYGSAVNEQFF
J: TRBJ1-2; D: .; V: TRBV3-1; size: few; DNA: TGTGCCAGCAGTTTTTCCGTCGGGGTCTATGGCTACACCTTC; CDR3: CASSFSVGVYGYTF
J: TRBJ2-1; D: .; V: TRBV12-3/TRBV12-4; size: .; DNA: TGTGCCAGCATCCTAGGGCGGTCTGTCAGTAGTGAGCAGTTCTTC; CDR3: CASILGRSVSSEQFF
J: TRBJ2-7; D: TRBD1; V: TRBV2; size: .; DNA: TGTGCCAGCAGTGTTGACAGGGGAGGACCCTACGAGCAGTACTTC; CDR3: CASSVDRGGPYEQYF
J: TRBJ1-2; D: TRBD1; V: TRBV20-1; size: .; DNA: TGCAGTGCTGGGGACAGATACTACACCTTC; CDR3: CSAGDRYYTF
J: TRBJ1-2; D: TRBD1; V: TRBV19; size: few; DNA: TGTGCCAGTAGTATCGGACAGGGCCCGTCCGACTATGGCTACACCTTC; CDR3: CASSIGQGPSDYGYTF
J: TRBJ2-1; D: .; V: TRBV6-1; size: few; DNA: TGTGCCAGCAGTGAAGTGGCTTACAATGAGCAGTTCTTC; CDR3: CASSEVAYNEQFF
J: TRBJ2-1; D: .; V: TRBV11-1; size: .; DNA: TGTGCCAGCAGCTCGGGGACCCCTGAGCAGTTCTTC; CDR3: CASSSGTPEQFF
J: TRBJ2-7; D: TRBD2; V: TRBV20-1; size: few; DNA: TGCAGTGCTGGGGGGACTAGCGGGAGTCTAACCTACGAGCAGTACTTC; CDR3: CSAGGTSGSLTYEQYF
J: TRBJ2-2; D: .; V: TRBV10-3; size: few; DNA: TGTGCCATCAGGGACGATCCGAACACCGGGGAGCTGTTTTTT; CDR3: CAIRDDPNTGELFF
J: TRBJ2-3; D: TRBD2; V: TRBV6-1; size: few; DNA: TGTGCCAGCACCGAGGCAGCGGGAGGGTATACGCAGTATTTT; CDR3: CASTEAAGGYTQYF
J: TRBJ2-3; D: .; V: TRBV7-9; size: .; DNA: TGTGCCAGCAGGTTCGAAAGCACAGATACGCAGTATTTT; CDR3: CASRFESTDTQYF
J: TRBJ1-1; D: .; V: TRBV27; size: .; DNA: TGTGCTACCTCGCCGGGGGTTGCAACTGAAGCTTTCTTT; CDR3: CATSPGVATEAFF
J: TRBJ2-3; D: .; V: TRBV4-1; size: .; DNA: TGCGCCAGCAGCCAAGCCGGATCAGATTTTAGCGCAGATACGCAGTATTTT; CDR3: CASSQAGSDFSADTQYF
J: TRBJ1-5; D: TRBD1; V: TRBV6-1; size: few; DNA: TGTGCCAGCAGGGACAGGGCTTCCCGCAATCAGCCCCAGCATTTT; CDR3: CASRDRASRNQPQHF
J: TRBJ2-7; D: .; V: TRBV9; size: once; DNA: TGTGCCAGCAGCGCCAACTGGGGGCCCGGCTACGAGCAGTACTTC; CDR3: CASSANWGPGYEQYF
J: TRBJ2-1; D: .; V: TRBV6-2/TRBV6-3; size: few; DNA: TGTGCCAGCAGTTACGTTGTAGGGAAATCCTACAATGAGCAGTTCTTC; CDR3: CASSYVVGKSYNEQFF
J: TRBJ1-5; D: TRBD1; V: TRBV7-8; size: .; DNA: TGTGCCAGCAGCCCTACCCGGACAGGTTTCAATCAGCCCCAGCATTTT; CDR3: CASSPTRTGFNQPQHF